These T cell receptor beta chains were read from a single sample in a study of metastatic and nonmetastatic thyroid tumors. TCRdb re-processed the PCR reads through MiXCR. The table has over 10,000 clones, approximately 23% seen once; the top ten hold more than 10%. Specimen: adjacent normal tissue. The receptors derive from a female donor with papillary thyroid cancer or a benign thyroid nodule (not recorded which). Some clones in this sample may be carry-over from other donors' samples. Both conserved end residues are part of each CDR3. A D gene is named only where the DNA matches it firmly. Clone size is shown for a subset of rows, as once, few, many or a class of expanded clone.

v_gene: TRBV7-2; abundance: many; d_gene: TRBD2; j_gene: TRBJ2-5; CDR3aa: CASSFGTNSGTQYF; CDR3nt: TGTGCCAGCAGCTTCGGGACTAACTCCGGGACCCAGTACTTC
v_gene: TRBV25-1; abundance: few; d_gene: -; j_gene: TRBJ1-6; CDR3aa: CASSDGTVRYNSPLHF; CDR3nt: TGTGCCAGCAGCGACGGGACGGTGAGATATAATTCACCCCTCCACTTT
v_gene: TRBV20-1; abundance: many; d_gene: -; j_gene: TRBJ2-7; CDR3aa: CSATRDSLSPYEQYF; CDR3nt: TGCAGTGCCACACGGGACTCCCTATCCCCCTACGAGCAGTACTTC
v_gene: TRBV6-1; abundance: medium-sized; d_gene: -; j_gene: TRBJ2-7; CDR3aa: CASSLGPTYEQYF; CDR3nt: TGTGCCAGCAGTTTAGGGCCCACCTACGAGCAGTACTTC
v_gene: TRBV6-1; abundance: -; d_gene: -; j_gene: TRBJ2-6; CDR3aa: CASSDLGGNVLTF; CDR3nt: TGTGCCAGCAGTGACTTAGGGGGTAACGTCCTGACTTTC
v_gene: TRBV2; abundance: medium-sized; d_gene: TRBD2; j_gene: TRBJ2-2; CDR3aa: CASSAGLGDRGTGELFF; CDR3nt: TGTGCCAGCAGTGCCGGACTAGGGGATCGGGGCACCGGGGAGCTGTTTTTT
v_gene: TRBV20-1; abundance: few; d_gene: -; j_gene: TRBJ1-5; CDR3aa: CSARGRGTPQHF; CDR3nt: TGCAGTGCTAGGGGGAGGGGGACGCCCCAGCATTTT
v_gene: TRBV2; abundance: -; d_gene: TRBD1; j_gene: TRBJ1-2; CDR3aa: CASRAPGQAINYGYTF; CDR3nt: TGTGCCAGCAGGGCACCGGGACAGGCGATAAACTATGGCTACACCTTC
v_gene: TRBV6-1; abundance: -; d_gene: TRBD1; j_gene: TRBJ2-3; CDR3aa: CASSELDRGRGDTQYF; CDR3nt: TGTGCCAGCAGTGAATTGGACAGGGGCCGGGGAGATACGCAGTATTTT
v_gene: TRBV6-1; abundance: few; d_gene: -; j_gene: TRBJ1-5; CDR3aa: CASRQGNQPQHF; CDR3nt: TGTGCCAGCAGACAGGGCAATCAGCCCCAGCATTTT
v_gene: TRBV2; abundance: -; d_gene: TRBD2; j_gene: TRBJ2-5; CDR3aa: CASSVPSGQETQYF; CDR3nt: TGTGCCAGCAGTGTACCTAGCGGCCAAGAGACCCAGTACTTC
v_gene: TRBV2; abundance: -; d_gene: -; j_gene: TRBJ2-5; CDR3aa: CASSEWGGQDTQYF; CDR3nt: TGTGCCAGCAGTGAGTGGGGGGGCCAAGATACCCAGTACTTC
v_gene: TRBV20-1; abundance: -; d_gene: TRBD1; j_gene: TRBJ1-2; CDR3aa: CSAMDRAPYGYTF; CDR3nt: TGCAGTGCCATGGACAGGGCCCCTTATGGCTACACCTTC
v_gene: TRBV6-1; abundance: medium-sized; d_gene: TRBD1; j_gene: TRBJ2-1; CDR3aa: CASNRGTGKNEQFF; CDR3nt: TGTGCCAGCAACCGAGGGACAGGCAAAAATGAGCAGTTCTTC
v_gene: TRBV7-3; abundance: -; d_gene: TRBD2; j_gene: TRBJ2-3; CDR3aa: CASSLQAAGGADTQYF; CDR3nt: TGTGCCAGCAGCTTACAGGCAGCGGGAGGGGCAGATACGCAGTATTTT
v_gene: TRBV9; abundance: -; d_gene: TRBD1; j_gene: TRBJ1-2; CDR3aa: CASSPGTGYGYTF; CDR3nt: TGTGCCAGCAGCCCAGGGACAGGATATGGCTACACCTTC